The rows below give T cell receptor beta chains drawn from one sample of a study of T cell repertoires in aging, cancer and after chemotherapy. Each CDR3 protein is one row after TCRdb ran MiXCR on the multiplex PCR reads. Among about 5,200 distinct CDR3 sequences listed, 25% to 35% were seen once. Material: blood. All receptors come from a human donor in good health. Each CDR3 is given without its conserved first and last residue.

j_call,v_call,cdr3_aa
TRBJ2-1,TRBV19,ASSSPGRYNEQF
TRBJ2-3,TRBV5-4,ASRLDRGLTDTQY
TRBJ2-1,TRBV19,ASSIASGRASEQF
TRBJ1-1,TRBV19,ASSVGQDTEAF
TRBJ2-1,TRBV30,AWTLPNGRYNEQF
TRBJ2-3,TRBV5-6,ASSFSGGGSADTQY
TRBJ1-2,TRBV27,ACSGGNDYT
TRBJ1-1,TRBV11-2,ASSFANTEAF
TRBJ1-1,TRBV5-6,ASSLGGYGGYTEAF
TRBJ1-3,TRBV5-4,ASSTLPAAGNTIY
TRBJ2-7,TRBV14,ASSQGIRSSEQY
TRBJ2-7,TRBV18,ASSPPTGGVESYEQY
TRBJ1-2,TRBV18,ASAGKGTNYGYT
TRBJ2-1,TRBV27,GSTPDRGYNEQF
TRBJ2-2,TRBV7-2,ASSLLGPRTGELF
TRBJ1-6,TRBV6-5,ASSYRPAVPNSPLH
TRBJ1-4,TRBV7-2,ASSTGTANEKLF
TRBJ2-1,TRBV19,ASKGLGAGGYNEQF
TRBJ2-7,TRBV6-2/TRBV6-3,ASSLAEGTPYEQY
TRBJ1-1,TRBV13,ASSEAGGNTEAF
TRBJ1-2,TRBV27,ASSLSGGIYGYT
TRBJ2-5,TRBV27,ASSLWGRQETQY
TRBJ2-5,TRBV19,ASSTQGAETQY
TRBJ2-1,TRBV6-2/TRBV6-3,ASSYRGPVLNEQF
TRBJ2-5,TRBV19,ASSGQGMKETQY
TRBJ2-7,TRBV7-3,ASSPGLEQQQY
TRBJ1-4,TRBV19,ASSTWGGGNEKLF
TRBJ2-7,TRBV6-2/TRBV6-3,ASSKEEPEQY
TRBJ2-1,TRBV10-3,AISPPGQGDNEQF
TRBJ2-5,TRBV6-2/TRBV6-3,ASSYSTSGGVEETQY
TRBJ2-1,TRBV24-1,ATSAGQGSYNEQF
TRBJ1-3,TRBV19,ASSSGTGAGNTIY
TRBJ2-5,TRBV12-3/TRBV12-4,ASSLGLPQETQY
TRBJ2-2,TRBV24-1,ATSDRDRMEANTGELF
TRBJ2-7,TRBV18,ASSPGPASGTTYEQY
TRBJ2-7,TRBV13,ASSPGTSGLTAQY
TRBJ2-5,TRBV10-3,AISGVAGGPAKETQY
TRBJ1-6,TRBV12-3/TRBV12-4,ASNPGTGIGSPLH
TRBJ2-7,TRBV10-3,AISESLSNNRDSYEQY
TRBJ2-1,TRBV5-1,ASSFPLAGEMGHEQF